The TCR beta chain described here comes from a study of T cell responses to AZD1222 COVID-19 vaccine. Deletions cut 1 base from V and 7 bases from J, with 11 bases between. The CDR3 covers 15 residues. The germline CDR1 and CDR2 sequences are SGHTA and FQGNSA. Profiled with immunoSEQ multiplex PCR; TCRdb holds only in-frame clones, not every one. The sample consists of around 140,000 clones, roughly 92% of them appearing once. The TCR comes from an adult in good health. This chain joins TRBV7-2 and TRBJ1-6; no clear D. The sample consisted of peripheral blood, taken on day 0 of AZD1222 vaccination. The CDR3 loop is CASSLGSTRNSPLHF. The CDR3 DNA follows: TGTGCCAGCAGCTTAGGTAGCACCCGGAATTCACCCCTCCACTTT.